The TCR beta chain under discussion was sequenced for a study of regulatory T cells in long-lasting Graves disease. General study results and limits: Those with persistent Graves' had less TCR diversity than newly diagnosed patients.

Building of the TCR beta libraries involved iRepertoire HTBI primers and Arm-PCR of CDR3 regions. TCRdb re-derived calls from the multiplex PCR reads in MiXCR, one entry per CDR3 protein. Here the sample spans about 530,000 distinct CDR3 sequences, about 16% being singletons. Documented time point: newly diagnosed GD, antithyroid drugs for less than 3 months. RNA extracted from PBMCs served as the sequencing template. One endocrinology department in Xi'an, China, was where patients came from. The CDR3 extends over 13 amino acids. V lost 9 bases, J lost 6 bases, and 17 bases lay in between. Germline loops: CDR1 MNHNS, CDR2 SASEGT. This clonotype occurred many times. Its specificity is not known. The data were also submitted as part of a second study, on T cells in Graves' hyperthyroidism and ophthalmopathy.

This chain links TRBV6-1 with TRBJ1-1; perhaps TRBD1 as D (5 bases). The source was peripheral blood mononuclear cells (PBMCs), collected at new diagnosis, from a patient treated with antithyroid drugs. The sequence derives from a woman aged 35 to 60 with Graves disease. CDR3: CASLPPGVAEAFF. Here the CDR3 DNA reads TGTGCCAGTCTTCCACCGGGGGTAGCTGAAGCTTTCTTT.